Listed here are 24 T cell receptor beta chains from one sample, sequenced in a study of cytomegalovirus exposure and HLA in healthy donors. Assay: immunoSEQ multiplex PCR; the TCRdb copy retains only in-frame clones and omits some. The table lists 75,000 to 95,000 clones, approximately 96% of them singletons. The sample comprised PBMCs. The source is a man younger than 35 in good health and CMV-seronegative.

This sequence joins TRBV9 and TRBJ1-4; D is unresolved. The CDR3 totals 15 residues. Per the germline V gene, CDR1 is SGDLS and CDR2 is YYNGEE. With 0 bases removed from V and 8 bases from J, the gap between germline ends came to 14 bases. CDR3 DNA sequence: TGTGCCAGCAGCGTAGAGAACAGACTAGGGGAAAAACTGTTTTTT. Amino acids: CASSVENRLGEKLFF.

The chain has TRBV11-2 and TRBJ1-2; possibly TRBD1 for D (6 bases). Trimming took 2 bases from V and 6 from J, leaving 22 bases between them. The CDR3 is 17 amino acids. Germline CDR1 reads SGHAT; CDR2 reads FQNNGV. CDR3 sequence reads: CASSLQGISPWVDGYTF. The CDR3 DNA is TGTGCCAGCAGCTTACAGGGGATCAGCCCGTGGGTGGATGGCTACACCTTC.

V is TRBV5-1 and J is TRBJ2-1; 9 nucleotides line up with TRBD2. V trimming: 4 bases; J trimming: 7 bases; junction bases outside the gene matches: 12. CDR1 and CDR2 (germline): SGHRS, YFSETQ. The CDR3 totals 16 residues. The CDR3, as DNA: TGCGCCAGCAGCGGGGGACTAGCTCTAAGTTTGAATGAGCAGTTCTTC. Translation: CASSGGLALSLNEQFF.

The CDR3 nucleotides read TGTGCCAGTAGTCCCCGGGTTTTCGACGTTTCACGGGTGAACACTGAAGCTTTCTTT. This gives the protein CASSPRVFDVSRVNTEAFF. V is TRBV19 and J is TRBJ1-1; D is undetermined. Germline V CDR1 and CDR2: LNHDA, SQIVND (reference sequence). The CDR3 is made up of 19 amino acids. Trimming pared 5 bases from V and 0 bases from J, leaving 25 bases between. Full variable domain (rest looked up from reference TRBV19 and TRBJ1-1): DGGITQSPKYLFRKEGQNVTLSCEQNLNHDAMYWYRQDPGQGLRLIYYSQIVNDFQKGDIAEGYSVSREKKESFPLTVTSAQKNPTAFYLCASSPRVFDVSRVNTEAFFGQGTRLTVV.

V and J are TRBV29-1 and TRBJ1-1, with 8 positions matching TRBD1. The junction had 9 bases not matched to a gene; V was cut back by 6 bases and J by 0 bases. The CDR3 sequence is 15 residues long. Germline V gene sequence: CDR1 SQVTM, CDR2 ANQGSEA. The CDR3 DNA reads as TGCAGCGTCCATACCGGACAGGGTCTGAACACTGAAGCTTTCTTT. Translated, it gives CSVHTGQGLNTEAFF. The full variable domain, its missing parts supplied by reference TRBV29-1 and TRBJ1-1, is SAVISQKPSRDICQRGTSLTIQCQVDSQVTMMFWYRQQPGQSLTLIATANQGSEATYESGFVIDKFPISRPNLTFSTLTVSNMSPEDSSIYLCSVHTGQGLNTEAFFGQGTRLTVV.

CDR3 amino acids: CASSAGWRGDNEQFF. CDR3 sequence (DNA): TGCGCCAGCAGTGCGGGCTGGCGGGGGGACAATGAGCAGTTCTTC. The chain carries TRBV4-3 and TRBJ2-1; 8 bases are shared with TRBD2. The CDR3 is 15 amino acids. The trim removed 6 bases at V and 5 bases at J, leaving 9 bases unmatched. Germline values: CDR1 LGHNA, CDR2 YSLEER.

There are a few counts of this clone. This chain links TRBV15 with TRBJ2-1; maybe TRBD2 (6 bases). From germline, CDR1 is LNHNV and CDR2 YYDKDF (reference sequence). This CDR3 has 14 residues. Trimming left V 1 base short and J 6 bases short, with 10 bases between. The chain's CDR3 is CATSRGGGFNEQFF. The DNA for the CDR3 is TGTGCCACCAGCAGAGGTGGGGGGTTCAATGAGCAGTTCTTC. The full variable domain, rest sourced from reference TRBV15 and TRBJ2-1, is DAMVIQNPRYQVTQFGKPVTLSCSQTLNHNVMYWYQQKSSQAPKLLFHYYDKDFNNEADTPDNFQSRRPNTSFCFLDIRSPGLGDTAMYLCATSRGGGFNEQFFGPGTRLTVL.

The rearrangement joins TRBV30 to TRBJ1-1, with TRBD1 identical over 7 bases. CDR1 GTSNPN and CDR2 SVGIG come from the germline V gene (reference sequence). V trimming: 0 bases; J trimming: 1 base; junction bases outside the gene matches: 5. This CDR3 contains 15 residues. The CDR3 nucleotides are TGTGCCTGGAGTGTAGTTTGGACAGGGAACACTGAAGCTTTCTTT. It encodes CAWSVVWTGNTEAFF.

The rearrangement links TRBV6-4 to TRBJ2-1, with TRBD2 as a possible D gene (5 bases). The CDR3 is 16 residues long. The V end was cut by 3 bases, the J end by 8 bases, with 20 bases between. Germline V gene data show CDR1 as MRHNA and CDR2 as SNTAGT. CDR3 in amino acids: CASSESPTLAGDEQFF. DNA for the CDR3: TGTGCCAGCAGTGAATCCCCTACTCTAGCAGGTGATGAGCAGTTCTTC.

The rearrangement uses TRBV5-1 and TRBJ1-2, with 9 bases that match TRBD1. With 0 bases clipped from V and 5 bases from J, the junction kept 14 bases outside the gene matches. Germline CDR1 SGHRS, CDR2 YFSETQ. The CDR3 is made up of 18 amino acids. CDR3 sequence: CASSLGLWDREVGYGYTF. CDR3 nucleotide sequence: TGCGCCAGCAGCTTGGGACTGTGGGACAGGGAGGTCGGGTATGGCTACACCTTC.

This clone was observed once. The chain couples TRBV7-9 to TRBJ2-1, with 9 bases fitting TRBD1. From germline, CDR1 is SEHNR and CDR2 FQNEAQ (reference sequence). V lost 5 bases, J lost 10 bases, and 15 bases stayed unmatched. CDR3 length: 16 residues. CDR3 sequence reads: CASSPMPGQGELEQFF. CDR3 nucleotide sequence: TGTGCCAGCAGCCCCATGCCGGGACAGGGTGAGCTCGAGCAGTTCTTC.

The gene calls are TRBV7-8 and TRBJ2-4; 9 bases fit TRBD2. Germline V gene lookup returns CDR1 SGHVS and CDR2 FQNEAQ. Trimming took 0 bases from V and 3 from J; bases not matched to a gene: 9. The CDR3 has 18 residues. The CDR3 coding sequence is TGTGCCAGCAGCTTAGCTTTTAAGCGGGAGGCTCGCAAAAACATTCAGTACTTC. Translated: CASSLAFKREARKNIQYF.

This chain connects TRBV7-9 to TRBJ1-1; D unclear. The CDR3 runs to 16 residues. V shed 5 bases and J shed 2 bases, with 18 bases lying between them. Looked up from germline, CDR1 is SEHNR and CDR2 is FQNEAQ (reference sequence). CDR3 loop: CASSPGGSDLNTEAFF. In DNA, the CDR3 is TGTGCCAGCAGCCCCGGAGGTTCAGACCTCAACACTGAAGCTTTCTTT.

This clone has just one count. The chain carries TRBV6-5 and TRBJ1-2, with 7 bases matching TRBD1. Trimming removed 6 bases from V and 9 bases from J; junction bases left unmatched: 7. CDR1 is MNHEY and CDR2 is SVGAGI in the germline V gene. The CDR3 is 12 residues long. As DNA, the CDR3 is TGTGCCAGCAGAAATAGGGACAGAAGCTACACCTTC. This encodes CASRNRDRSYTF.

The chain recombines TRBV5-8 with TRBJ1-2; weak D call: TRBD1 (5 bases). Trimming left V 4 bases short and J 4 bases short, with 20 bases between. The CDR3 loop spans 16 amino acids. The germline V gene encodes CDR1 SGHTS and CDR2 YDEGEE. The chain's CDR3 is CASSMVGGSPTYGYTF. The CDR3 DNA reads TGTGCCAGCAGCATGGTGGGGGGAAGCCCTACCTATGGCTACACCTTC.

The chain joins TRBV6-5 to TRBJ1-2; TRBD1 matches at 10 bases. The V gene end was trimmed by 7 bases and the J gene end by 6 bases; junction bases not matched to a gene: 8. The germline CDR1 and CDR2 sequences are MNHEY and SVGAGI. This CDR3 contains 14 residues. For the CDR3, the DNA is TGTGCCAGCACCAGATCCGGGACAGGGGATGGCTACACCTTC. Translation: CASTRSGTGDGYTF.

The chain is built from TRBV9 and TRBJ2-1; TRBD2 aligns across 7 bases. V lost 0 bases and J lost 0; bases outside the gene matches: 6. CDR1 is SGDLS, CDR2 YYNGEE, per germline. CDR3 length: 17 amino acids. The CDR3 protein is CASSVAPGGNSYNEQFF. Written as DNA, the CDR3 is TGTGCCAGCAGCGTAGCCCCGGGAGGTAACTCCTACAATGAGCAGTTCTTC.

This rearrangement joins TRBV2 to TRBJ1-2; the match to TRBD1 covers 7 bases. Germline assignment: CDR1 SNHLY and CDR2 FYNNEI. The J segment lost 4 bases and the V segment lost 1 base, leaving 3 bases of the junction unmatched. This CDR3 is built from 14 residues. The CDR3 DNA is TGTGCCAGCAGTGAAGAGACAGGGACCTATGGCTACACCTTC. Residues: CASSEETGTYGYTF.

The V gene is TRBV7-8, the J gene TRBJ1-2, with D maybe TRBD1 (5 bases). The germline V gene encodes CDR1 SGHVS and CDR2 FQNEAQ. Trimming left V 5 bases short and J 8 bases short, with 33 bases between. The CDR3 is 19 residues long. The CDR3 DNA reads TGTGCCAGCAGCCCCTCCCCGGGACGGGCTAGCGTTATACTGGGAGGCTACACCTTC. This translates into CASSPSPGRASVILGGYTF.

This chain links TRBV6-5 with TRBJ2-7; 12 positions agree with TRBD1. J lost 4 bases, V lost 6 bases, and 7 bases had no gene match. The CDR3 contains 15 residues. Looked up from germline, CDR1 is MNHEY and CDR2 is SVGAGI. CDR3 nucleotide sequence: TGTGCCAGCAGCCGGGGGACAGGGGGCGTTTACGAGCAGTACGTC. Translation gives CASSRGTGGVYEQYV.

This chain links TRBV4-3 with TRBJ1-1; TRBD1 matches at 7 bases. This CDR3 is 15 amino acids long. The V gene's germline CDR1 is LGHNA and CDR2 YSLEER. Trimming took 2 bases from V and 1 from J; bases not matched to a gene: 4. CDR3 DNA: TGCGCCAGCAGCCAAACCGGGACAGAGAACACTGAAGCTTTCTTT. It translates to CASSQTGTENTEAFF.

CDR3 amino acids: CASSPSPSSYNEQFF. For the CDR3, the DNA is TGTGCCAGCAGCCCGAGCCCGAGCTCCTACAATGAGCAGTTCTTC. The chain joins TRBV5-6 to TRBJ2-1; the D is unclear. This CDR3 has 15 amino acids. Germline CDR1 SGHDT, CDR2 YYEEEE. Trimming stripped 4 bases from V and 0 bases from J, with 11 bases between.

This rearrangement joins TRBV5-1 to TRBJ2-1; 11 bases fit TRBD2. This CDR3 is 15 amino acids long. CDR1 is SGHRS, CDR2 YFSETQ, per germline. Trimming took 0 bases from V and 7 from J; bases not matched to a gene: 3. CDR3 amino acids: CASSLVAGGENEQFF. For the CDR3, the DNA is TGCGCCAGCAGCTTGGTAGCGGGAGGGGAAAATGAGCAGTTCTTC.

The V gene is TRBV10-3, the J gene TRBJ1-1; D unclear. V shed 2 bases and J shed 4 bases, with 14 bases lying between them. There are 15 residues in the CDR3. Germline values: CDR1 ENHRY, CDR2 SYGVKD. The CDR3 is CAISEGSEISTEAFF. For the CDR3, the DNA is TGTGCCATCAGTGAGGGGAGCGAGATCAGCACTGAAGCTTTCTTT.